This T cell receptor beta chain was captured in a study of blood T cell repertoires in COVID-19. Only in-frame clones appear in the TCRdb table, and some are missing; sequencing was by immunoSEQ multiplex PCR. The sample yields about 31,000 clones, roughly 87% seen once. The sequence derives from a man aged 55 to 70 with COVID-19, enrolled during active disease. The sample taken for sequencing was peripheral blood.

As DNA, the CDR3 is TGCGCCAGCAGCATGGGGACAGGGGGGACCTACGAGCAGTACTTC. Amino acids: CASSMGTGGTYEQYF. The V call is TRBV5-1, the J call TRBJ2-7; 11 bases are a match to TRBD1. From germline, CDR1 is SGHRS and CDR2 YFSETQ. The junction had 5 bases not matched to a gene; V was cut back by 4 bases and J by 2 bases. CDR3 length: 15 amino acids.